These T cell receptor beta chains were read from a single sample in a study of T cells expressing NK-cell markers. TCRdb reworked the 5' RACE reads into one entry per CDR3 protein, no DNA. This sample carries 250,000 to 300,000 distinct CDR3 sequences, with roughly 4.2% going to the ten biggest clones. Sequences were obtained from blood T cells: a sorted CD56 or NKG2C T cell subset, CD4+ or CD8+ T cells, or bulk PBMC T cells (not recorded which). Every receptor here comes from a woman between 18 and 70 years old in good health. The CDR3 runs from the conserved cysteine through the conserved F or W.

v_gene: TRBV6-2/TRBV6-3; len: 11; j_gene: TRBJ2-1; CDR3aa: CASSYVGNKFF
v_gene: TRBV6-2/TRBV6-3; len: 16; j_gene: TRBJ1-1; CDR3aa: CASSPMRQGARTEAFF
v_gene: TRBV6-1; len: 13; j_gene: TRBJ2-1; CDR3aa: CASSATSYNEQFF
v_gene: TRBV12-3/TRBV12-4; len: 15; j_gene: TRBJ1-5; CDR3aa: CASSLDGQRNQPQHF
v_gene: TRBV5-1; len: 15; j_gene: TRBJ2-1; CDR3aa: CASSVARPSYNEQFF
v_gene: TRBV20-1; len: 13; j_gene: TRBJ2-1; CDR3aa: CSASRRANNEQFF
v_gene: TRBV4-1; len: 16; j_gene: TRBJ1-5; CDR3aa: CASTPAGMGSNQPQHF
v_gene: TRBV12-3/TRBV12-4; len: 15; j_gene: TRBJ1-6; CDR3aa: CASSLGTVYNSPLHF
v_gene: TRBV20-1; len: 11; j_gene: TRBJ2-1; CDR3aa: CSAPLRNEQFF
v_gene: TRBV7-2; len: 16; j_gene: TRBJ2-5; CDR3aa: CASSPPTGGFPKTQYF
v_gene: TRBV9; len: 16; j_gene: TRBJ1-1; CDR3aa: CASGPGQGKGNTEAFF
v_gene: TRBV6-1; len: 13; j_gene: TRBJ1-1; CDR3aa: CASNSPTGQEAFF
v_gene: TRBV12-3/TRBV12-4; len: 16; j_gene: TRBJ2-1; CDR3aa: CASSLGAAVTYNEQFF
v_gene: TRBV18; len: 22; j_gene: TRBJ2-7; CDR3aa: CASSPPVKPGLATKGVVYEQYF
v_gene: TRBV20-1; len: 15; j_gene: TRBJ2-5; CDR3aa: CSAPRGVAGGETQYF
v_gene: TRBV9; len: 17; j_gene: TRBJ2-3; CDR3aa: CASSPWGLAGSTDTQYF
v_gene: TRBV7-2; len: 14; j_gene: TRBJ2-5; CDR3aa: CASSLGRGRETQYF
v_gene: TRBV4-3; len: 17; j_gene: TRBJ2-3; CDR3aa: CASSHLRERRYTDTQYF
v_gene: TRBV7-3; len: 16; j_gene: TRBJ2-1; CDR3aa: CASSPLGRGSYNEQFF
v_gene: TRBV12-3/TRBV12-4; len: 15; j_gene: TRBJ2-3; CDR3aa: CASRLQGTNQDTQYF
v_gene: TRBV7-3; len: 17; j_gene: TRBJ2-2; CDR3aa: CASSPGPGQGNTGELFF
v_gene: TRBV5-4; len: 12; j_gene: TRBJ2-1; CDR3aa: CASSLYYNEQFF
v_gene: TRBV7-3; len: 12; j_gene: TRBJ1-3; CDR3aa: CASSATGNTIYF
v_gene: TRBV9; len: 14; j_gene: TRBJ2-1; CDR3aa: CASSPSGSHNEQFF
v_gene: TRBV5-4; len: 17; j_gene: TRBJ2-3; CDR3aa: CASSLRKASTYTDTQYF
v_gene: TRBV28; len: 12; j_gene: TRBJ2-2; CDR3aa: CAGTGNTGELFF
v_gene: TRBV20-1; len: 15; j_gene: TRBJ1-1; CDR3aa: CSARSGGVGGTEAFF
v_gene: TRBV20-1; len: 12; j_gene: TRBJ1-5; CDR3aa: CSVSYPNQPQHF
v_gene: TRBV7-3; len: 13; j_gene: TRBJ2-5; CDR3aa: CASSLYLGETQYF
v_gene: TRBV20-1; len: 13; j_gene: TRBJ2-5; CDR3aa: CSAIRGAVETQYF
v_gene: TRBV20-1; len: 16; j_gene: TRBJ2-1; CDR3aa: CSARAYDRVIYNEQFF
v_gene: TRBV6-1; len: 15; j_gene: TRBJ2-3; CDR3aa: CASSPGLAGTDTQYF
v_gene: TRBV20-1; len: 15; j_gene: TRBJ1-6; CDR3aa: CSARAPTGGGSPLHF
v_gene: TRBV7-9; len: 16; j_gene: TRBJ2-3; CDR3aa: CASSHNAGGGTDTQYF
v_gene: TRBV12-3/TRBV12-4; len: 14; j_gene: TRBJ1-5; CDR3aa: CASLSGRGNQPQHF
v_gene: TRBV12-3/TRBV12-4; len: 13; j_gene: TRBJ2-4; CDR3aa: CASSSGQGDIQYF
v_gene: TRBV7-2; len: 14; j_gene: TRBJ2-3; CDR3aa: CASSGRRLTDTQYF
v_gene: TRBV19; len: 17; j_gene: TRBJ1-1; CDR3aa: CASSGTGRGRLNTEAFF
v_gene: TRBV15; len: 14; j_gene: TRBJ2-5; CDR3aa: CATSRIWQGETQYF
v_gene: TRBV24-1; len: 15; j_gene: TRBJ2-2; CDR3aa: CATSDNRQGTGELFF
v_gene: TRBV11-2; len: 15; j_gene: TRBJ1-1; CDR3aa: CASSPEPGQGSKAFF
v_gene: TRBV28; len: 16; j_gene: TRBJ2-6; CDR3aa: CASTQQLGSGANVLTF
v_gene: TRBV9; len: 16; j_gene: TRBJ1-6; CDR3aa: CASSVDSSSYNSPLHF
v_gene: TRBV27; len: 14; j_gene: TRBJ2-2; CDR3aa: CATQRTANTGELFF
v_gene: TRBV9; len: 15; j_gene: TRBJ1-5; CDR3aa: CASSTQGYSNQPQHF
v_gene: TRBV7-8; len: 16; j_gene: TRBJ2-2; CDR3aa: CASSPDRLKYTGELFF
v_gene: TRBV5-1; len: 13; j_gene: TRBJ2-7; CDR3aa: CASSSTGVGEQYF
v_gene: TRBV7-2; len: 17; j_gene: TRBJ2-7; CDR3aa: CASSFLRGRGSMYEQYF
v_gene: TRBV20-1; len: 13; j_gene: TRBJ2-2; CDR3aa: CSAREIGAGELFF
v_gene: TRBV7-8; len: 14; j_gene: TRBJ1-2; CDR3aa: CASSFSTANYGYTF
v_gene: TRBV3-1; len: 11; j_gene: TRBJ2-2; CDR3aa: CASWRSGELFF
v_gene: TRBV29-1; len: 15; j_gene: TRBJ2-3; CDR3aa: CSVSETSGPTDTQYF
v_gene: TRBV12-3/TRBV12-4; len: 14; j_gene: TRBJ2-3; CDR3aa: CASTGTEGPDTQYF
v_gene: TRBV6-5; len: 15; j_gene: TRBJ1-3; CDR3aa: CASGDRVLSGNTIYF
v_gene: TRBV20-1; len: 14; j_gene: TRBJ2-7; CDR3aa: CSARVGLSSYEQYF
v_gene: TRBV20-1; len: 17; j_gene: TRBJ2-5; CDR3aa: CSARDLGQGGRGETQYF
v_gene: TRBV10-3; len: 14; j_gene: TRBJ2-1; CDR3aa: CAIRMGLAENEQFF
v_gene: TRBV29-1; len: 13; j_gene: TRBJ1-1; CDR3aa: CSPRLRVDTEAFF